The present T cell receptor (beta chain) was sequenced within a study of memory CD4+ T cells and cytomegalovirus serostatus. The sort gate was single viable CD3+CD4+CD8-CD45RO+ cells for memory CD4+ T cells. With 9 bases removed from V and 3 bases from J, the gap between germline ends came to 9 bases. Germline V gene lookup returns CDR1 MDHEN and CDR2 SYDVKM. The CDR3 runs to 12 residues. In the study's own analysis: Out-of-frame sequences were removed, leaving a few million distinct TCRbeta sequences. The assay was immunoSEQ multiplex PCR, and TCRdb's table has in-frame clones only and misses some. The V and J calls and the clone size are those of that table, but D and trimming were determined from the DNA. Here the sample spans 35,000 to 50,000 clones, 75% to 85% being singletons. This clone was seen a handful of times.

The chain is built from TRBV28 and TRBJ1-5; D ambiguous. Sequenced material: memory CD4+ T cells from blood. This clonotype was sampled from an adult in good health and CMV-seronegative. The CDR3 sequence: CASNRNNQPQHF. The CDR3 DNA follows: TGTGCCAGTAACCGGAACAATCAGCCCCAGCATTTT.